This paragraph covers one T cell receptor (beta chain) sequence. The antigen is undetermined. This sample was included in a study of cytomegalovirus exposure and HLA in healthy donors. Study-level information: Within an early data release were tens of millions of unique TCRs drawn from HLA-typed donors.

Broader study findings: When the data were analyzed later, several of the most significant clusters appeared to be linked to common viral pathogens.

Germline V gene sequence: CDR1 SGHTS, CDR2 YDEGEE. V dropped 2 bases and J dropped 2 bases, with 2 bases sitting between them. The CDR3 loop spans 11 amino acids. Healthy donors of bone marrow made up the group. 60 Vbeta and 13 Jbeta primers were used in PCR. Profiling relied on immunoSEQ multiplex PCR, and the TCRdb table lists in-frame clones only, not all of them. The profile shows 150,000 to 200,000 clones, 68% of them singletons. The chain is built from TRBV5-8 and TRBJ2-7; D remains unclear. This clonotype was sampled from a young woman in good health and CMV-seropositive. The specimen was PBMCs. The CDR3 reads CASSFTYEQYF. CDR3 coding DNA: TGTGCCAGCAGCTTCACCTACGAGCAGTACTTC.